The rows below give T cell receptor beta chains drawn from one sample of a study of shared clonotypes between healthy human individuals. The table came from immunoSEQ multiplex PCR; TCRdb's copy has only in-frame clones and leaves some out. The table has about 1 million clones, more than 60% seen once; the top ten hold approximately 1.5%. The sequenced sample consisted of memory CD4+ T cells sorted from blood. All receptors come from a man aged 18-30 years in good health. Both conserved end residues are part of each CDR3. The D gene is left open where the match is weak. Only part of the rows carry a size: once, few, many, or a class if the clone is expanded.

DNA: TGTGCCAGCAGTTCCGTCAGGGGGCAAGGAAATCAGCCCCAGCATTTT
CDR3: CASSSVRGQGNQPQHF
V: TRBV28
length: 16
J: TRBJ1-5
D: TRBD1
size: few

DNA: TGTGCCAGCAGCTTAGGCAGGGATACGCAGTATTTT
CDR3: CASSLGRDTQYF
V: TRBV7-2
length: 12
J: TRBJ2-3
D: NA
size: once

DNA: TGTGCCAGCAGTGGGACTAGCGGTTTAGAGACCCAGTACTTC
CDR3: CASSGTSGLETQYF
V: TRBV2
length: 14
J: TRBJ2-5
D: TRBD2
size: NA

DNA: TGTGCCAGCAGTTCTCCAGACCACACTGAAGCTTTCTTT
CDR3: CASSSPDHTEAFF
V: TRBV28
length: 13
J: TRBJ1-1
D: NA
size: few

DNA: TGCAGTGCTAGCAGCGGCTACGAGCAGTACTTC
CDR3: CSASSGYEQYF
V: TRBV20-1
length: 11
J: TRBJ2-7
D: NA
size: NA

DNA: TGTGCCAGCAGCTTAGGGTACACAGATACGCAGTATTTT
CDR3: CASSLGYTDTQYF
V: TRBV7-6
length: 13
J: TRBJ2-3
D: NA
size: NA

DNA: TGTGCTAGTGGTTTGGGCCACAATGAGCAGTTCTTC
CDR3: CASGLGHNEQFF
V: TRBV12-5
length: 12
J: TRBJ2-1
D: NA
size: many

DNA: TGCGCCAGCAGCTTGGGGGGACAGGGATTCATGAACACTGAAGCTTTCTTT
CDR3: CASSLGGQGFMNTEAFF
V: TRBV5-1
length: 17
J: TRBJ1-1
D: TRBD1
size: NA

DNA: TGTGCCAGCAGGACTAGCGCTCACACAGATACGCAGTATTTT
CDR3: CASRTSAHTDTQYF
V: TRBV5-6
length: 14
J: TRBJ2-3
D: TRBD2
size: NA

DNA: TGTGCCAGCAGCGACAGACAGGGGGCTTGGACCGGGGAGCTGTTTTTT
CDR3: CASSDRQGAWTGELFF
V: TRBV5-4
length: 16
J: TRBJ2-2
D: TRBD1
size: NA

DNA: TGCGCCAGCCAGGGGACTAGCGGGGGCCTTGGGGCCGGGGAGCTGTTTTTT
CDR3: CASQGTSGGLGAGELFF
V: TRBV5-1
length: 17
J: TRBJ2-2
D: TRBD2
size: few

DNA: TGTGCCAGCAGCCAAAGTAGGGGGATCTCCTATCAGGAGACCCAGTACTTC
CDR3: CASSQSRGISYQETQYF
V: TRBV11-3
length: 17
J: TRBJ2-5
D: NA
size: NA

DNA: TGTGCCAGCAGCTTAGATAGGGGGACCCAGTACTTC
CDR3: CASSLDRGTQYF
V: TRBV11-2
length: 12
J: TRBJ2-5
D: NA
size: few

DNA: TGTGCCAGCAGTGGGCCGGGACGTATATCGAGCACAGATACGCAGTATTTT
CDR3: CASSGPGRISSTDTQYF
V: TRBV6-1
length: 17
J: TRBJ2-3
D: NA
size: NA

DNA: TGTGCCAGCAGCCCCAATGGGGGACAACTAGAGACCCAGTACTTC
CDR3: CASSPNGGQLETQYF
V: TRBV5-4
length: 15
J: TRBJ2-5
D: NA
size: few

DNA: TGTGCCAGCAGCCCCCGGGGGGGCGTTAACAATGAGCAGTTCTTC
CDR3: CASSPRGGVNNEQFF
V: TRBV7-9
length: 15
J: TRBJ2-1
D: TRBD2
size: few

DNA: TGCGCCAGCAGCCAAGGACTGGGAATAGTAAGCTACACCTTC
CDR3: CASSQGLGIVSYTF
V: TRBV4-1
length: 14
J: TRBJ1-2
D: NA
size: NA

DNA: TGTGCCAGCAGCTTAGACAGGGGAGGTGAAGCTTTCTTT
CDR3: CASSLDRGGEAFF
V: TRBV13
length: 13
J: TRBJ1-1
D: TRBD1
size: NA

DNA: TGTGCCAGCAGTTCTCAGAGGGCCCAGGGCTACACCTTC
CDR3: CASSSQRAQGYTF
V: TRBV27
length: 13
J: TRBJ1-2
D: NA
size: NA

DNA: TGTGCCTGGAGTGAAGGACAGGGTGGCTATGGCTACACCTTC
CDR3: CAWSEGQGGYGYTF
V: TRBV30
length: 14
J: TRBJ1-2
D: TRBD1
size: NA

DNA: TGCAGCGTTCGACTAGCGGGGGGGACAGATACGCAGTATTTT
CDR3: CSVRLAGGTDTQYF
V: TRBV29-1
length: 14
J: TRBJ2-3
D: TRBD2
size: NA

DNA: TGTGCCAGCAGTCAAGACGGGGGACACACTGAAGCTTTCTTT
CDR3: CASSQDGGHTEAFF
V: TRBV6-5
length: 14
J: TRBJ1-1
D: NA
size: NA